Described below is a single T cell receptor (beta chain) sequence and its context. Its antigen is still unknown. Base-call qualities are not available, and no considerably larger clone is one nucleotide away. The record originates from a study of control samples from healthy donors and cancer patients (dated by TCRdb to about 2020). V loses 0 bases of germline sequence and J loses 9 bases, and the interval between the two ends is 9 bases. Via the germline V gene, CDR1 is MNHEY and CDR2 SVGEGT. The CDR3 sequence holds 14 residues, the cysteine and phenylalanine included. Only the CDR3 part of the read is kept: 42 bases, read in frame from the first base. Library preparation used the immunoSEQ multiplex PCR assay. Not all clones reach the TCRdb copy of this immuneACCESS table, which keeps in-frame sequences only. Checked studies attribute under half of the gap to unresolved V genes and leave the rest unexplained. The sample table records roughly 100,000 clones; around 88% of these occur just once. The biggest ten clones account for 11% to 15% of the sample.

Sequencing used blood. The chain couples TRBV6-2 or TRBV6-3 to TRBJ1-6; too little of a D gene remains to name it. The source is a man under 40 in good health. The CDR3 is CASSYSTVGSPLHF. The nucleotide sequence is given as TGTGCCAGCAGTTACTCCACAGTGGGTTCACCCCTCCACTTT.